This TCR beta chain was found in a study of breast tumors, draining lymph nodes, adjacent tissues. Regarding the study as a whole: Compared with lymph nodes, tumors were less diverse; compared with nontumor tissue, more.

From germline, CDR1 is MNHNY and CDR2 SVGAGI (reference sequence). The CDR3 is made up of 15 amino acids. The germline V and J ends were trimmed by 0 bases and 2 bases, with 9 bases remaining between them. MiXCR was run by TCRdb on the multiplex PCR reads, yielding one entry per CDR3 protein. The sample shows approximately 100,000 distinct CDR3 sequences, about 20% of them seen only once. This clonotype has ten or more counts. Antigen specificity is unknown. Samples came from axillary lymph nodes draining the breast cancer. Sequencing was performed on axillary lymph node tissue. The chain joins TRBV6-6 to TRBJ2-3; D gene ambiguous. The source is a female donor with breast cancer. Some clones in this sample may be carry-over from other donors' samples. The CDR3 loop is CASSYSRQTTDTQYF. CDR3 nucleotides: TGTGCCAGCAGTTACTCCAGGCAGACCACAGATACGCAGTATTTT.